The 18 T cell receptor beta chains below all came from one sample that was sequenced in a study of shared clonotypes between healthy human individuals. Assay used: immunoSEQ multiplex PCR; TCRdb lists only in-frame clones, some missing. The table has hundreds of thousands of clones, 95% to 97% seen once. CD45RO-negative, CCR7-positively selected cells formed the naive CD8 fraction, excluding terminally differentiated effector memory CD45RA+ cells. Sequences were obtained from naive CD8+ T cells sorted from blood. These receptors all stem from a woman between 25 and 40 years old in good health.

The count of this clone is one. The chain has TRBV27 and TRBJ2-7; TRBD2 might be the D (7 bases). Trimming removed 6 bases from V and 3 bases from J, with 12 bases in between. The CDR3 totals 13 residues. CDR1 is MNHEY, CDR2 SMNVEV, per germline (reference sequence). The CDR3 is CASRRGGVYEQYF. The CDR3 DNA reads as TGTGCCAGCAGGAGGGGGGGCGTCTACGAGCAGTACTTC.

This clone has only one observation. The V gene is TRBV7-9, the J gene TRBJ1-4; D is undetermined. Trimming shortened V by 5 bases and J by 0 bases, and 7 bases separated the two germline ends. Germline values: CDR1 SEHNR, CDR2 FQNEAQ (reference sequence). The CDR3 is made up of 14 amino acids. CDR3 sequence: CASSPDSTNEKLFF. The CDR3 nucleotides are TGTGCCAGCAGCCCGGATTCAACTAATGAAAAACTGTTTTTT.

This rearrangement joins TRBV25-1 to TRBJ2-3; the D call may be TRBD1 or TRBD2 (7 bases each). The CDR3 consists of 15 residues. V lost 5 bases to trimming and J lost 5 bases, with 17 bases between them. CDR1 and CDR2 (germline): MGHDK, SYGVNS. The chain's CDR3 is CASSPTGRVEDTQYF. The CDR3, as DNA: TGTGCCAGCAGTCCGACAGGGAGGGTTGAAGATACGCAGTATTTT.

Details on this clone: One end of the junction varies from germline; a read error may be responsible. The chain combines TRBV23-1 with TRBJ1-2; D gene unclear. TRBV23-1 is assigned to the ORF class and has an uncertain function. The CDR3 consists of 10 residues. This CDR3 is CASSLWPHVF. The DNA for the CDR3 is TGCGCCAGCAGTCTATGGCCTCACGTCTTC.

The chain recombines TRBV4-2 with TRBJ2-1; a possible D gene is TRBD2 (5 bases). The CDR3 has 14 amino acids. The germline V gene has CDR1 LGHNA and CDR2 YNFKEQ. Trimming removed 3 bases at V and 2 bases at J, with 8 bases between. In DNA, the CDR3 is TGTGCCAGCAGCCAGCCCGGGACCTACAATGAGCAGTTCTTC. Its translation is CASSQPGTYNEQFF.

V gene TRBV28 combines with J gene TRBJ2-7, with D unresolved. Germline V gene sequence: CDR1 MDHEN, CDR2 SYDVKM. The CDR3 spans 16 residues. The germline V and J ends were trimmed by 6 bases and 2 bases, with 20 bases remaining between them. The chain's CDR3 is CASSDTPWGEAYEQYF. DNA of the CDR3: TGTGCCAGCAGCGATACTCCCTGGGGTGAAGCCTACGAGCAGTACTTC.

This chain links TRBV19 with TRBJ2-5; no definite D call. The better agreement between TRBJ2-7 and the DNA end casts doubt on the J call. Per the germline V gene, CDR1 is LNHDA and CDR2 is SQIVND (reference sequence). The CDR3 is made up of 11 amino acids. The CDR3 loop is CASRGWYEQYF. The CDR3 DNA reads as TGTGCCAGTAGGGGGTGGTACGAGCAGTACTTC.

The rearrangement joins TRBV19 to TRBJ2-1, with 8 nucleotides matching TRBD1. Germline V gene sequence: CDR1 LNHDA, CDR2 SQIVND (reference sequence). This CDR3 is 15 amino acids long. The V and J ends lost 1 base and 13 bases, in that order; junction bases with no gene match: 12. The CDR3 DNA sequence: TGTGCCAGTAGTATAGGCGGACAGGGCGCCAAAAACCAGTTCTTC. Protein product: CASSIGGQGAKNQFF.

This rearrangement joins TRBV7-7 to TRBJ2-2, with TRBD1 identical over 9 bases. Germline V gene data show CDR1 as SSHAT and CDR2 as FNYEAQ (reference sequence). The CDR3 spans 15 residues. V dropped 5 bases and J dropped 5; count of bases not matched to a gene: 6. The CDR3 spells CASSPDRGLTGELFF. The CDR3 bases are TGTGCCAGCAGCCCAGACAGGGGGTTGACCGGGGAGCTGTTTTTT.

This clone was counted once. The V and J genes are TRBV29-1 and TRBJ2-2; the D gene is possibly TRBD2 (5 bases). Trimming left V 3 bases short and J 0 bases short, with 8 bases between. Looked up from germline, CDR1 is SQVTM and CDR2 is ANQGSEA. The length of the CDR3 is 14 residues. The CDR3 loop reads CSVDLGANTGELFF. CDR3 DNA sequence: TGCAGCGTTGATTTGGGAGCGAACACCGGGGAGCTGTTTTTT.

This chain uses TRBV30 with TRBJ2-1; 9 bases match TRBD2. CDR3 length: 15 residues. The germline V gene encodes CDR1 GTSNPN and CDR2 SVGIG (reference sequence). Losses at the gene ends were 3 bases for V and 3 bases for J; bases not matched to a gene: 6. CDR3 sequence reads: CAWRASGAHYNEQFF. CDR3 nucleotides: TGTGCCTGGAGAGCTAGCGGGGCGCACTACAATGAGCAGTTCTTC.

The gene calls are TRBV7-9 and TRBJ1-1; D possibly corresponds to TRBD1 (5 bases). CDR1 and CDR2 from the germline V gene are SEHNR and FQNEAQ (reference sequence). The CDR3 spans 15 residues. Trimming left V 0 bases short and J 5 bases short, with 13 bases between. CDR3 residues: CASSLAGERDTEAFF. CDR3 sequence (DNA): TGTGCCAGCAGCTTAGCGGGGGAAAGGGATACTGAAGCTTTCTTT.

V is TRBV7-2 and J is TRBJ2-2, with 9 bases matching TRBD2. Germline assignment: CDR1 SGHTA and CDR2 FQGNSA. The CDR3 loop spans 16 amino acids. Germline trimming cut 3 bases from V and 5 bases from J; bases unmatched to any gene: 7. As DNA, the CDR3 is TGTGCCAGCAGCTTTATAGCGGGAGAAGAAACCGGGGAGCTGTTTTTT. The encoded protein is CASSFIAGEETGELFF.

The chain couples TRBV5-5 to TRBJ2-7; 8 bases align to TRBD1. CDR1 and CDR2 from the germline V gene are SGHKS and YYEKEE (reference sequence). The CDR3 loop spans 12 amino acids. V shed 7 bases, J shed 3 bases, and the junction held 3 bases outside the gene matches. CDR3 region: CASLDRDYEQYF. As DNA, the CDR3 is TGTGCCAGCTTGGACAGGGACTACGAGCAGTACTTC.

The rearrangement joins TRBV5-5 to TRBJ2-7; no firm D call. CDR3 length equals 13 residues. CDR1 is SGHKS and CDR2 is YYEKEE in the germline V gene (reference sequence). Trimming took off 0 bases at V and 1 base at J, with 5 bases between the two ends. DNA for the CDR3: TGTGCCAGCAGCTTGGCGGCTTCCTACGAGCAGTACTTC. Protein product: CASSLAASYEQYF. Full variable domain (outside the CDR3, taken from reference TRBV5-5 and TRBJ2-7): DAGVTQSPTHLIKTRGQQVTLRCSPISGHKSVSWYQQVLGQGPQFIFQYYEKEERGRGNFPDRFSARQFPNYSSELNVNALLLGDSALYLCASSLAASYEQYFGPGTRLTVT.

V usage is TRBV6-6 and J usage is TRBJ2-7; possible D gene TRBD2, 5 bases. The germline V gene encodes CDR1 MNHNY and CDR2 SVGAGI (reference sequence). V dropped 2 bases and J dropped 6 bases, with 8 bases sitting between them. There are 12 residues in the CDR3. The CDR3 loop is CASSYDRGEQYF. In nucleotides, the CDR3 is TGTGCCAGCAGTTACGATCGGGGCGAGCAGTACTTC.

The rearrangement joins TRBV2 to TRBJ2-2, with D possibly being TRBD1 (6 bases). V was clipped by 5 bases and J by 4 bases, with 17 bases between them. CDR1 and CDR2 (germline): SNHLY, FYNNEI. This CDR3 is built from 16 residues. For the CDR3, the DNA is TGTGCCAGCAGTCCCCGTCGGACAGCAACCACCGGGGAGCTGTTTTTT. This codes for CASSPRRTATTGELFF.

The rearrangement links TRBV6-1 to TRBJ2-7; D not resolved. CDR1 is MNHNS, CDR2 SASEGT, per germline. Trimming pared 1 base from V and 3 bases from J, leaving 13 bases between. The CDR3 contains 15 residues. The CDR3 sequence is CASSEGGAEYYEQYF. The CDR3 coding sequence is TGTGCCAGCAGTGAAGGGGGTGCGGAGTACTACGAGCAGTACTTC.